The source of this T cell receptor beta chain is a study of blood T cell repertoires in COVID-19. Germline V CDR1 and CDR2: SGHDN, FVKESK. V was clipped by 0 bases and J by 5 bases, with 10 bases between them. CDR3 length: 14 residues. Some clones are missing from TCRdb's copy, which holds only in-frame ones; the method was immunoSEQ multiplex PCR. The profile covers about 260,000 clones, with about 88% appearing a single time and about 4% taken by the ten largest. The specimen sequenced was peripheral blood. The sequence derives from a man between 60 and 75 years old who had recovered from COVID-19. The chain links TRBV14 to TRBJ1-1; D unresolved. The CDR3 sequence is CASSQDRSVTEAFF. In DNA form, the CDR3 reads TGTGCCAGCAGCCAAGATCGGTCGGTAACTGAAGCTTTCTTT. The full variable domain, rest sourced from reference TRBV14 and TRBJ1-1, is EAGVTQFPSHSVIEKGQTVTLRCDPISGHDNLYWYRRVMGKEIKFLLHFVKESKQDESGMPNNRFLAERTGGTYSTLKVQPAELEDSGVYFCASSQDRSVTEAFFGQGTRLTVV.